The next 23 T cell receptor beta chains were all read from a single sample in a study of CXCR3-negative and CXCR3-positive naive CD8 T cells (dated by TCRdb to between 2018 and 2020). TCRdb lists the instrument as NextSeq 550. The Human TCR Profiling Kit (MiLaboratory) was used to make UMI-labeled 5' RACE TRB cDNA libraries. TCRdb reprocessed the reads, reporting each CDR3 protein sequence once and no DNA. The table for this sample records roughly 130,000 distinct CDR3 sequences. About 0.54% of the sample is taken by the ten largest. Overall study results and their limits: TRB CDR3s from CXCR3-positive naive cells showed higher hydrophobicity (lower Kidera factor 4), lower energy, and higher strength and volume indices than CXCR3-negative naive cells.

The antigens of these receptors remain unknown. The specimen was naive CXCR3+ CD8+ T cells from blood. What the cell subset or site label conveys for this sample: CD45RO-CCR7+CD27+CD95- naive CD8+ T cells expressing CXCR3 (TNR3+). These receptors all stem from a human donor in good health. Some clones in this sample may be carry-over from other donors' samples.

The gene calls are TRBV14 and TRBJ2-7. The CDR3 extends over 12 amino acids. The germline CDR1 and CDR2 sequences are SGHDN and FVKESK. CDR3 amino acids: CASSQTAYEQYF.

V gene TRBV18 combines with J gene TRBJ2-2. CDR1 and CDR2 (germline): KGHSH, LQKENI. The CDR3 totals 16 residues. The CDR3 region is CASSPPGIPNTGELFF.

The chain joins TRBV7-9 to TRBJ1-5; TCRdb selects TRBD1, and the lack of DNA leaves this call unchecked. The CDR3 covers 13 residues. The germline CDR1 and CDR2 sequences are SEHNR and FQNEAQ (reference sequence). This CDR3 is CASSPGFGQPQHF.

CDR3 amino acids: CASSLDGGAGYTF. The chain carries TRBV5-4 and TRBJ1-2; TCRdb outputs TRBD1, but without DNA this stays unchecked. This CDR3 has 13 residues. The V gene's germline CDR1 is SGHNT and CDR2 YYREEE (reference sequence).

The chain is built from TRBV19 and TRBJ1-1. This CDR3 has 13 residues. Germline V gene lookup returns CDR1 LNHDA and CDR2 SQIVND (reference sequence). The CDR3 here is CASSIPDSPEAFF.

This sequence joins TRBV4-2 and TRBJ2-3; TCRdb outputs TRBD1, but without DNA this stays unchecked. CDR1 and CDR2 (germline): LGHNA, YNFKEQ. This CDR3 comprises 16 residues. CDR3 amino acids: CASSQGGTRGPDTQYF.

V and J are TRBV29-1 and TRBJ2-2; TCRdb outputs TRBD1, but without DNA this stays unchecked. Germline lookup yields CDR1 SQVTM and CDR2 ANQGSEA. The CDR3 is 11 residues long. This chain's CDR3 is CSVGGSGELFF.

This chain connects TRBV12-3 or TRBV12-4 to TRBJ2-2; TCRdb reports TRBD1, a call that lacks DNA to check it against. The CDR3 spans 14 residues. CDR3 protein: CASRETGGTRELFF.

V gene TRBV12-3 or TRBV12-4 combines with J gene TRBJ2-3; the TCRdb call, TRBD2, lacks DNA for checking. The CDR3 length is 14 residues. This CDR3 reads CAVDSSGGTDTQYF.

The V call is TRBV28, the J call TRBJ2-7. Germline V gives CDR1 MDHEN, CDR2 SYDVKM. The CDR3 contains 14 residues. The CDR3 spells CASSLVRNSYEQYF.

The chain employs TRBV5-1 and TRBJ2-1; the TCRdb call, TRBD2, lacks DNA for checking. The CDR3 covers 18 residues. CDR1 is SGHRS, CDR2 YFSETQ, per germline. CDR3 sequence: CASTEGLAGGPIYNEQFF.

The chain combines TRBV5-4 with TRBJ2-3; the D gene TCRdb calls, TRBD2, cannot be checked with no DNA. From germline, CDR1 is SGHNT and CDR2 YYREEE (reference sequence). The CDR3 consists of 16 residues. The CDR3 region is CASSLKGLKPPDTQYF. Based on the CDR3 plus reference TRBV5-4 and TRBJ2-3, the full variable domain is ETGVTQSPTHLIKTRGQQVTLRCSSQSGHNTVSWYQQALGQGPQFIFQYYREEENGRGNFPPRFSGLQFPNYSSELNVNALELDDSALYLCASSLKGLKPPDTQYFGPGTRLTVL.

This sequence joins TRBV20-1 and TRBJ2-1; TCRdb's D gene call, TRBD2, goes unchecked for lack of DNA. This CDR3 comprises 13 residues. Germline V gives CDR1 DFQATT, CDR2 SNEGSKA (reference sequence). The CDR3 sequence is CSASTGDNNEQFF.

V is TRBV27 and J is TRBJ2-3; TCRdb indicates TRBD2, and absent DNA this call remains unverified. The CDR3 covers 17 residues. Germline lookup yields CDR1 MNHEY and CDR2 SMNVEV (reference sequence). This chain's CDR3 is CASSLIYSGSVADTQYF.

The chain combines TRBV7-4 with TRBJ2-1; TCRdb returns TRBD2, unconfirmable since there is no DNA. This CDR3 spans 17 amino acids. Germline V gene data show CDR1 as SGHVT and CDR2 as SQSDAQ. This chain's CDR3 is CASSSPGSSGDYNEQFF.

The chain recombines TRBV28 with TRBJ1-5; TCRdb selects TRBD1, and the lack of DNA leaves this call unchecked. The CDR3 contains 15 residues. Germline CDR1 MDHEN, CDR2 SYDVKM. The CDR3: CASSLIAGGNQPQHF.

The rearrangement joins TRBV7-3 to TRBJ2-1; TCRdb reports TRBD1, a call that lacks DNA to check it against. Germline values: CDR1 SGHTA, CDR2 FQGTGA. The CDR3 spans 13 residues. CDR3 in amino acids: CASRGQGSAEQFF.

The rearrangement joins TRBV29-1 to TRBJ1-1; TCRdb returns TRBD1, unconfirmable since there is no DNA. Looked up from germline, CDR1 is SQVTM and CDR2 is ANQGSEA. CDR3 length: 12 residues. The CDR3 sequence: CSVEDLGTGPFF. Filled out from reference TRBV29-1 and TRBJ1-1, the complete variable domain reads SAVISQKPSRDICQRGTSLTIQCQVDSQVTMMFWYRQQPGQSLTLIATANQGSEATYESGFVIDKFPISRPNLTFSTLTVSNMSPEDSSIYLCSVEDLGTGPFFGQGTRLTVV.

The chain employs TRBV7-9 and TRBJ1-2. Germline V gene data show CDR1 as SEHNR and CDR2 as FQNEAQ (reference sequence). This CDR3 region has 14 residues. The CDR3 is CASSDDGEEYGYTF.

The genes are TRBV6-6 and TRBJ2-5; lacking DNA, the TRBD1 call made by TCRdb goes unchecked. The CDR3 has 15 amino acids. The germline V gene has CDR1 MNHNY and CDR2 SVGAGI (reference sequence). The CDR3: CASSPTGTGEETQYF.

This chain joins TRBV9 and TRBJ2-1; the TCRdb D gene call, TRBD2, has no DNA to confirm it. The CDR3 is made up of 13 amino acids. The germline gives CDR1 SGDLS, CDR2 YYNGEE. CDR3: CASSGGATNEQFF.

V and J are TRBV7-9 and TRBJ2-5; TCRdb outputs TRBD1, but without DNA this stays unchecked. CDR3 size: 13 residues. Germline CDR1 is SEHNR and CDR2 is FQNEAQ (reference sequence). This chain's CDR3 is CASSDRVQETQYF.

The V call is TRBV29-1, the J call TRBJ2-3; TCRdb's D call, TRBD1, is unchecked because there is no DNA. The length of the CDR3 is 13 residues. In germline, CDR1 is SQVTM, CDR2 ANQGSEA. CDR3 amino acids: CSVDPTGADTQYF.